This T cell receptor beta chain was recovered during a study of cytomegalovirus exposure and HLA in healthy donors. Overall study findings and caveats: TCR beta V segments were, for the most part, productive about 87% or about 30% of the time in an earlier analysis. A later analysis reportedly found fewer N-insertions in an Asian-associated ancestry cluster than the roughly 670-donor mean. A few V segments could not be told apart, such as TRBV6-2 and TRBV6-3, and were left out.

PCR used 60 Vbeta primers and 13 Jbeta primers. Here immunoSEQ multiplex PCR was the method, and the copy in TCRdb shows in-frame clones only, minus some. The repertoire includes 150,000 to 200,000 clones, approximately 86% of them detected once, and about 1.5% sits in the top ten. Points on this clone: Antigen specificity is unknown.

The germline V and J ends were trimmed by 6 bases and 7 bases, with 19 bases remaining between them. In germline, CDR1 is MNHEY, CDR2 SVGAGI. The CDR3 loop spans 14 amino acids. The chain recombines TRBV6-5 with TRBJ2-7; D perhaps matches TRBD2 (5 bases). The sequenced sample consisted of PBMCs. This receptor was obtained from a male donor in good health and CMV-seronegative. The CDR3 DNA reads TGTGCCAGCAGAGGAGCGGCCGGAGGTCTGGAGCAGTACTTC. It yields the protein CASRGAAGGLEQYF.